These T cell receptor beta chains were read from a single sample in a study of cytomegalovirus exposure and HLA in healthy donors. Assay used: immunoSEQ multiplex PCR; TCRdb lists only in-frame clones, some missing. The table has 150,000 to 200,000 clones, over 75% seen once. The sequencing input was PBMCs. Receptors were obtained from a girl under three years old in good health and CMV-seronegative. The CDR3 runs from the conserved cysteine through the conserved F or W. A D gene is named only where the DNA matches it firmly. Size is stated for part of the rows, as once, few or many counts, or as a class when the clone is expanded.

len	d_gene	v_gene	abundance	j_gene	CDR3aa	CDR3nt
15	-	TRBV6-5	-	TRBJ2-3	CASRRTAERTDTQYF	TGTGCCAGCAGAAGGACAGCAGAACGCACAGATACGCAGTATTTT
13	TRBD2	TRBV5-4	-	TRBJ2-1	CASGGIREDEQFF	TGTGCCAGCGGGGGGATTCGGGAGGATGAGCAGTTCTTC
15	TRBD2	TRBV7-2	-	TRBJ2-1	CASNPSSGRIYEQFF	TGTGCCAGCAATCCTTCTAGCGGGAGGATATATGAGCAGTTCTTC
17	TRBD2	TRBV14	-	TRBJ2-1	CASSQGTSGFSYNEQFF	TGTGCCAGCAGCCAGGGTACTAGCGGGTTTTCCTACAATGAGCAGTTCTTC
15	-	TRBV6-6	-	TRBJ1-1	CASSYSIPGTIEAFF	TGTGCCAGCAGTTACTCGATACCCGGTACGATCGAGGCTTTCTTT
12	TRBD1	TRBV7-9	-	TRBJ2-7	CATRQGPYEQYF	TGTGCCACCCGACAGGGCCCCTACGAGCAGTACTTC
14	-	TRBV7-3	-	TRBJ2-3	CASSFTGFTDTQYF	TGTGCCAGCAGCTTCACGGGGTTCACAGATACGCAGTATTTT
15	TRBD1	TRBV6-6	-	TRBJ1-2	CASSYLGDSLYGYTF	TGTGCCAGCAGTTACCTTGGGGACAGTCTCTATGGCTACACCTTC
15	-	TRBV7-9	-	TRBJ2-7	CSSSKRQDAFYEQYF	TGTTCCAGCAGCAAACGACAGGATGCCTTCTACGAGCAGTACTTC
14	TRBD1	TRBV19	-	TRBJ2-7	CATTEDRAPYEQYF	TGTGCCACCACGGAGGACAGGGCCCCCTACGAGCAGTACTTC
12	-	TRBV5-1	-	TRBJ2-3	CASSLSGDTQYF	TGCGCCAGCAGCCTTAGCGGAGATACGCAGTATTTT
13	-	TRBV19	-	TRBJ1-5	CASRGGYNQPQHF	TGTGCCAGTAGAGGGGGTTACAATCAGCCCCAGCATTTT
15	TRBD1	TRBV6-5	-	TRBJ2-7	CASRAEDRSDYEQYF	TGTGCCAGCAGAGCAGAGGACAGGTCCGACTACGAGCAGTACTTC
17	TRBD2	TRBV5-1	once	TRBJ2-7	CASSLVTGTSGAYEQYF	TGCGCCAGCAGCTTGGTAACCGGGACTAGCGGGGCTTACGAGCAGTACTTC
15	TRBD1	TRBV5-5	-	TRBJ1-1	CASSLVRTGDTEAFF	TGTGCCAGCAGCTTGGTTAGGACAGGGGACACTGAAGCTTTCTTT
16	TRBD1	TRBV4-1	-	TRBJ2-1	CASSLNPGQALREQFF	TGCGCCAGCAGCCTTAACCCGGGACAGGCACTTCGTGAGCAGTTCTTC
16	-	TRBV5-1	-	TRBJ2-1	CASSLWLPRAYNEQFF	TGCGCCAGCAGCTTGTGGCTCCCCAGGGCCTACAATGAGCAGTTCTTC
14	-	TRBV7-9	few	TRBJ1-1	CASSPGTTNTEAFF	TGTGCCAGCAGCCCCGGGACAACGAACACTGAAGCTTTCTTT
15	TRBD2	TRBV5-4	-	TRBJ2-1	CASSFERGPYNEQFF	TGTGCCAGCAGCTTTGAGCGGGGGCCCTACAATGAGCAGTTCTTC
13	-	TRBV6-6	-	TRBJ1-2	CASSDTGNYGYTF	TGTGCCAGCAGTGACACAGGGAACTATGGCTACACCTTC
13	-	TRBV7-8	few	TRBJ2-1	CASSLELYNEQFF	TGTGCCAGCAGCTTAGAACTCTACAATGAGCAGTTCTTC
15	-	TRBV6-5	-	TRBJ1-5	CASSGTGKWGQPQHF	TGTGCCAGCAGTGGAACAGGGAAGTGGGGGCAGCCCCAGCATTTT
17	TRBD1	TRBV14	-	TRBJ2-1	CASSQTTGDGSYNEQFF	TGTGCCAGCAGCCAAACGACAGGGGACGGCTCCTACAATGAGCAGTTCTTC
14	-	TRBV5-1	once	TRBJ1-1	CASSTGKLHTEAFF	TGCGCCAGCAGCACGGGGAAGCTCCACACTGAAGCTTTCTTT
16	TRBD2	TRBV10-3	-	TRBJ2-1	CAIRKTRGLARDEQFF	TGTGCCATCAGAAAAACCCGGGGACTAGCGAGAGATGAGCAGTTCTTC
17	TRBD2	TRBV13	-	TRBJ2-5	CASSPRAGTTYQETQYF	TGTGCCAGCAGCCCCAGGGCCGGGACTACATACCAAGAGACCCAGTACTTC
13	-	TRBV19	few	TRBJ1-4	CASSIENREKLFF	TGTGCCAGTAGTATAGAGAACAGGGAAAAACTGTTTTTT
14	TRBD1	TRBV27	-	TRBJ1-5	CASSSDRFLQPQHF	TGTGCCAGCAGTTCGGACAGGTTCCTCCAGCCCCAGCATTTT
14	TRBD2	TRBV29-1	-	TRBJ2-1	CSVASGSSYNEQFF	TGCAGCGTTGCTAGCGGGAGCTCCTACAATGAGCAGTTCTTC
16	TRBD1	TRBV27	-	TRBJ2-7	CASSLLGTGGVNEQYF	TGTGCCAGCAGTCTCCTCGGGACAGGGGGCGTAAACGAGCAGTACTTC